These 25 T cell receptor beta chains came from one sample sequenced in a study of shared clonotypes between healthy human individuals. The data were produced by immunoSEQ multiplex PCR, yet TCRdb's version contains in-frame clones alone and is incomplete. Among some 2,000,000 clones listed, around 96% were seen once. Terminally differentiated effector memory CD45RA+ cells were excluded by CCR7 positive selection of CD45RO-negative cells. Material for sequencing was naive CD8+ T cells sorted from blood. These receptors originate from a man aged 18 to 30 in good health.

Of note for this clone: Other DNA sequences in the sample encode the same CDR3. The chain joins TRBV19 to TRBJ2-1; D gene unclear. Trimming shortened V by 1 base and J by 7 bases, and 5 bases separated the two germline ends. From germline, CDR1 is LNHDA and CDR2 SQIVND (reference sequence). The CDR3 totals 12 residues. The CDR3 reads CASSIGANEQFF. CDR3 nucleotide sequence: TGTGCCAGTAGTATAGGAGCGAATGAGCAGTTCTTC.

A word on this clone: At the DNA level, this CDR3 is encoded by other sequences in the same sample as well. V usage is TRBV9 and J usage is TRBJ1-1, with unresolved D. CDR1 is SGDLS, CDR2 YYNGEE, per germline. V was clipped by 0 bases and J by 3 bases, with 6 bases between them. CDR3 length equals 13 residues. CDR3 sequence (DNA): TGTGCCAGCAGCGTAGACTCGGACACTGAAGCTTTCTTT. Its protein product is CASSVDSDTEAFF.

The chain recombines TRBV27 with TRBJ1-2; possible D gene TRBD1, 5 bases. V was clipped by 3 bases and J by 7 bases, with 18 bases between them. The CDR3 is made up of 15 amino acids. The germline V gene encodes CDR1 MNHEY and CDR2 SMNVEV (reference sequence). Here the CDR3 DNA reads TGTGCCAGCAGTTTTCGGGGTCCGGATGGGGCTGGCTACACCTTC. Protein: CASSFRGPDGAGYTF.

The chain links TRBV30 to TRBJ2-1, with TRBD2 matching 7 bases. CDR1 is GTSNPN, CDR2 SVGIG, per germline (reference sequence). The CDR3 consists of 14 residues. Losses at the gene ends were 0 bases for V and 5 bases for J; bases not matched to a gene: 4. The CDR3, as DNA: TGTGCCTGGAGTGTACGTGCGGGGGACAATGAGCAGTTCTTC. It is translated as CAWSVRAGDNEQFF.

This rearrangement joins TRBV7-8 to TRBJ1-2, with unresolved D. The CDR3 is 16 residues long. CDR1 and CDR2 from the germline V gene are SGHVS and FQNEAQ. V lost 5 bases and J 8 bases, leaving 24 bases between the germline ends. The CDR3 DNA follows: TGTGCCAGCAGCCCGCTCATTGAGGGAGCGGTTGGCGGCTACACCTTC. Translation: CASSPLIEGAVGGYTF.

The rearrangement links TRBV9 to TRBJ2-5; no clear D gene. Germline CDR1 and CDR2: SGDLS and YYNGEE. This CDR3 has 17 residues. Trimming removed 2 bases at V and 5 bases at J, with 22 bases between. CDR3 loop: CASSVAPEYLGEETQYF. For the CDR3, the DNA is TGTGCCAGCAGCGTTGCCCCAGAGTACCTAGGTGAGGAGACCCAGTACTTC.

The J gene is TRBJ2-5, the V gene TRBV7-2, with a possible D match to TRBD2 (6 bases). Germline V gene sequence: CDR1 SGHTA, CDR2 FQGNSA. The CDR3 contains 16 residues. The V gene lost 5 bases and the J gene lost 1 base, with 17 bases spanning the gap. CDR3 sequence: CASSVLRAGPQETQYF. The CDR3 DNA is TGTGCCAGCAGCGTCCTACGGGCGGGACCCCAAGAGACCCAGTACTTC.

In this sample, this clone turned up once. This chain uses TRBV7-9 with TRBJ2-7; D possibly corresponds to TRBD2 (7 bases). V gave up 0 bases and J gave up 3 bases, with 15 bases separating them. Germline V gives CDR1 SEHNR, CDR2 FQNEAQ (reference sequence). This CDR3 spans 16 amino acids. CDR3 DNA: TGTGCCAGCAGCTTAGCGCCAAGCGGGACACTCTACGAGCAGTACTTC. As protein: CASSLAPSGTLYEQYF.

This clone was picked up a small number of times. J is TRBJ2-7 and V is TRBV6-1, with 10 bases lining up with TRBD2. The CDR3 runs 14 residues. Germline trimming cut 5 bases from V and 7 bases from J; bases unmatched to any gene: 8. Germline V gives CDR1 MNHNS, CDR2 SASEGT. The CDR3 nucleotides are TGTGCCAGCAGTAATCCGGGACTAGCGCTTGAGCAGTACTTC. Translation gives CASSNPGLALEQYF.

The chain uses TRBV30 and TRBJ2-2; D may be TRBD1 or TRBD2 (5 bases each). Germline CDR1 GTSNPN, CDR2 SVGIG (reference sequence). This CDR3 is 13 amino acids long. Trimming removed 3 bases at V and 4 bases at J, with 9 bases between. CDR3 protein: CAWSGARTGELFF. In nucleotides, the CDR3 is TGTGCCTGGAGCGGGGCTCGCACCGGGGAGCTGTTTTTT.

The chain couples TRBV2 to TRBJ1-1; D is uncertain. The CDR3 length is 14 residues. Germline CDR1 is SNHLY and CDR2 is FYNNEI. V was trimmed by 3 bases and J by 1 base, leaving 9 bases between them. CDR3 amino acids: CASSDWVSNTEAFF. In nucleotides, the CDR3 is TGTGCCAGCAGTGATTGGGTTTCGAACACTGAAGCTTTCTTT.

With regard to this clone: Other nucleotide sequences in the sample specify the same CDR3. The chain links TRBV6-6 to TRBJ2-7, with TRBD2 identical over 8 bases. Germline V lookup: CDR1 MNHNY, CDR2 SVGAGI (reference sequence). The trim removed 0 bases at V and 2 bases at J, leaving 3 bases unmatched. This CDR3 is built from 15 residues. The CDR3 region is CASSYSLAGPYEQYF. The CDR3, as DNA: TGTGCCAGCAGTTACTCCCTAGCGGGTCCCTACGAGCAGTACTTC.

This clone was picked up one time. The chain combines TRBV2 with TRBJ2-1, with a possible D match to TRBD2 (7 bases). Trimming shortened V by 2 bases and J by 0 bases, and 14 bases separated the two germline ends. The CDR3 spans 17 residues. Germline loops: CDR1 SNHLY, CDR2 FYNNEI. CDR3 region: CASSEKEGGPSYNEQFF. Here the CDR3 DNA reads TGTGCCAGCAGTGAAAAGGAGGGGGGGCCCTCCTACAATGAGCAGTTCTTC.

This clone was counted a single time. Compared with germline, one end of the junction differs, possibly owing to a read error. V is TRBV7-8 and J is TRBJ2-1, with TRBD1 matching over 8 bases. Germline-derived CDR1 and CDR2 are SGHVS and FQNEAQ. This CDR3 region has 15 residues. The CDR3 is CASSPGTGSFNEQFF. Here the CDR3 DNA reads TGTGCCAGCAGCCCCGGGACAGGTTCCTTCAATGAGCAGTTCTTC.

This chain connects TRBV29-1 to TRBJ2-2; TRBD2 matches 11 bases. The CDR3 length is 17 residues. V shed 6 bases, J shed 5 bases, and the junction held 14 bases outside the gene matches. Germline values: CDR1 SQVTM, CDR2 ANQGSEA. CDR3 coding DNA: TGCAGCGTGCCCGTCTTAACTAGCGGGAGTTATACCGGGGAGCTGTTTTTT. It translates to CSVPVLTSGSYTGELFF.

The gene calls are TRBV2 and TRBJ1-2, with D possibly TRBD1 on 6 matching bases. V dropped 6 bases and J dropped 1 base, with 15 bases sitting between them. CDR3 size: 15 residues. CDR1 SNHLY and CDR2 FYNNEI come from the germline V gene. The CDR3 DNA reads TGTGCCAGCAGGACAGGCGTCAGTGATAACTATGGCTACACCTTC. The encoded protein is CASRTGVSDNYGYTF.

Turning to this clone: This sample includes further DNA sequences coding for the same CDR3. The V and J genes are TRBV29-1 and TRBJ1-1, with D possibly matching TRBD1 (6 bases). Germline CDR1 SQVTM, CDR2 ANQGSEA. V was trimmed by 4 bases and J by 1 base, leaving 7 bases between them. The CDR3 loop spans 12 amino acids. The CDR3 loop reads CSVVGQNTEAFF. The DNA for the CDR3 is TGCAGCGTTGTGGGACAGAACACTGAAGCTTTCTTT. The full variable domain, rest sourced from reference TRBV29-1 and TRBJ1-1, is SAVISQKPSRDICQRGTSLTIQCQVDSQVTMMFWYRQQPGQSLTLIATANQGSEATYESGFVIDKFPISRPNLTFSTLTVSNMSPEDSSIYLCSVVGQNTEAFFGQGTRLTVV.

As concerns this clone: A junction boundary mismatches the germline segment, possibly from a read error. The chain has TRBV6-1 and TRBJ1-3; no firm D call. The length of the CDR3 is 16 residues. Germline CDR1 and CDR2: MNHNS and SASEGT. The CDR3 protein is CASSEDQVPFANTMYF. The CDR3 DNA reads as TGTGCCAGCAGTGAAGATCAGGTGCCCTTTGCAAACACCATGTATTTT.

In regard to this clone: At the DNA level, this CDR3 is encoded by other sequences in the same sample as well. This chain links TRBV5-6 with TRBJ2-5, with D possibly matching TRBD1 (5 bases). The CDR3 has 13 residues. CDR1 SGHDT and CDR2 YYEEEE come from the germline V gene. Trimming removed 0 bases at V and 2 bases at J, with 5 bases between. CDR3 nucleotide sequence: TGTGCCAGCAGCTTGGAGGGGCAAGAGACCCAGTACTTC. Protein product: CASSLEGQETQYF.

The chain uses TRBV27 and TRBJ2-1; the match to TRBD1 covers 7 bases. This CDR3 spans 12 amino acids. CDR1 and CDR2 (germline): MNHEY, SMNVEV (reference sequence). Losses at the gene ends were 7 bases for V and 10 bases for J; bases not matched to a gene: 7. The DNA for the CDR3 is TGTGCCAGCAAACAGGGGCGAGGAGAGCAGTTCTTC. This sequence encodes CASKQGRGEQFF.

The genes are TRBV9 and TRBJ1-3, with D unresolved. This CDR3 is 14 amino acids long. Germline V gives CDR1 SGDLS, CDR2 YYNGEE. Between the trimmed V and J ends, which lost 0 bases and 0 bases, there was a span of 4 bases. CDR3 nucleotide sequence: TGTGCCAGCAGCGTAGAGAACTCTGGAAACACCATATATTTT. Protein: CASSVENSGNTIYF.

The genes are TRBV6-5 and TRBJ2-2; a weak D match, TRBD2 (7 bases). The V and J ends lost 8 bases and 4 bases respectively, with 14 bases between them. The CDR3 runs to 14 residues. The V gene's germline CDR1 is MNHEY and CDR2 SVGAGI. CDR3 bases: TGTGCCAGCGCGTTAGGGGGGGGCACCGGGGAGCTGTTTTTT. Translating gives CASALGGGTGELFF.

The chain recombines TRBV27 with TRBJ2-2; the D gene is possibly TRBD2 (5 bases). Germline V gives CDR1 MNHEY, CDR2 SMNVEV (reference sequence). The CDR3 is 15 amino acids. V lost 0 bases and J lost 4, with 9 bases in between. The CDR3 DNA reads as TGTGCCAGCAGTTTATCGGCCGAGGGCACCGGGGAGCTGTTTTTT. Translated, it gives CASSLSAEGTGELFF.

This clone was observed a single time. Other DNA sequences within the sample encode an identical CDR3. V usage is TRBV6-1 and J usage is TRBJ2-7, with 10 bases lining up with TRBD1. The trim removed 1 base at V and 1 base at J, leaving 4 bases unmatched. Germline CDR1 MNHNS, CDR2 SASEGT. The CDR3 loop spans 16 amino acids. For the CDR3, the DNA is TGTGCCAGCAGTGAAGTTCGGACAGGGGGATCCTACGAGCAGTACTTC. It encodes CASSEVRTGGSYEQYF.

This chain links TRBV19 with TRBJ2-2; tentatively, D is TRBD1 or TRBD2 (5 bases each). The CDR3 contains 15 residues. V lost 3 bases and J 7 bases, leaving 15 bases between the germline ends. Germline lookup yields CDR1 LNHDA and CDR2 SQIVND (reference sequence). The CDR3 loop reads CASSIGTPLDGELFF. Here the CDR3 DNA reads TGTGCCAGTAGTATCGGGACCCCCCTCGACGGGGAGCTGTTTTTT.